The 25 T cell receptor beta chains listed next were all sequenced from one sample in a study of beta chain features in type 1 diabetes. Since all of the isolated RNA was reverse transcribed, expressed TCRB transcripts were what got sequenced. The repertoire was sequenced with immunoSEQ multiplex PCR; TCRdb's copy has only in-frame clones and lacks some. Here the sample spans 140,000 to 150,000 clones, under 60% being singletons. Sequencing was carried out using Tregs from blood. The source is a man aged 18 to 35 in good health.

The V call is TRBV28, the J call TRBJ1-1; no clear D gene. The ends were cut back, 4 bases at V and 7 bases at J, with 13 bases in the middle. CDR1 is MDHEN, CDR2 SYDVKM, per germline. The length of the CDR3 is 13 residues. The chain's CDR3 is CASSSFQEFEAFF. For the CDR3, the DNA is TGTGCCAGCAGTTCCTTTCAAGAGTTTGAAGCTTTCTTT. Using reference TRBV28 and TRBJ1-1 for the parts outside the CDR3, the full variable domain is DVKVTQSSRYLVKRTGEKVFLECVQDMDHENMFWYRQDPGLGLRLIYFSYDVKMKEKGDIPEGYSVSREKKERFSLILESASTNQTSMYLCASSSFQEFEAFFGQGTRLTVV.

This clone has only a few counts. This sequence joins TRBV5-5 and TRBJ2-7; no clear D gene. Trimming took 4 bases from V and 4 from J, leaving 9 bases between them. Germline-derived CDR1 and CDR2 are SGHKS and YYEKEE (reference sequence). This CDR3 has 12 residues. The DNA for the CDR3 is TGTGCCAGCAGCACAACATTTTACGAGCAGTACTTC. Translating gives CASSTTFYEQYF.

The CDR3 nucleotides read TGCGCCAGCAGCTTTAGCACAGGGGCTCCTAATGAAAAACTGTTTTTT. Residues: CASSFSTGAPNEKLFF. The V and J genes are TRBV5-1 and TRBJ1-4; 7 nucleotides agree with TRBD1. The CDR3 has 16 residues. Unmatched junction bases numbered 7, after V lost 2 bases and J lost 3 bases. Looked up from germline, CDR1 is SGHRS and CDR2 is YFSETQ.

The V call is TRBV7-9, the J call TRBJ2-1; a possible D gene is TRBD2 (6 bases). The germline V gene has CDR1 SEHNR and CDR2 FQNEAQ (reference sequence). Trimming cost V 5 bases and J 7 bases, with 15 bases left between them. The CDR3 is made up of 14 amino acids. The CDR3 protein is CASSPEPGRNEQFF. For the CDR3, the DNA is TGTGCCAGCAGCCCTGAGCCAGGGAGGAATGAGCAGTTCTTC.

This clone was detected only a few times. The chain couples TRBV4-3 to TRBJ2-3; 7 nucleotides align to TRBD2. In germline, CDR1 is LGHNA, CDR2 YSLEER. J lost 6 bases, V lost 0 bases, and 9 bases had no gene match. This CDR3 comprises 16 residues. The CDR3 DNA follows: TGCGCCAGCAGCCAAGAGGGGCCCGCGGGGGTCGATACGCAGTATTTT. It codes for CASSQEGPAGVDTQYF.

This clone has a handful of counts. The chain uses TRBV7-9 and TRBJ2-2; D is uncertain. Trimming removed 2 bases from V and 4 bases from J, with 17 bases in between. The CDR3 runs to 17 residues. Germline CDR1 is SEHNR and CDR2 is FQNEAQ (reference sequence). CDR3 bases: TGTGCCAGCAGCTTACTCGAGTGGCGGCCGCGCACCGGGGAGCTGTTTTTT. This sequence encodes CASSLLEWRPRTGELFF.

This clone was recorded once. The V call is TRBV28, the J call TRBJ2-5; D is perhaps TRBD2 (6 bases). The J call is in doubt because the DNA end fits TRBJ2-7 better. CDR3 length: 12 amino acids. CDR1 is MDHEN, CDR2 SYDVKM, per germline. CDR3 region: CASTAGGDEQYF. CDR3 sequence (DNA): TGTGCCAGCACGGCCGGCGGGGACGAGCAGTACTTC.

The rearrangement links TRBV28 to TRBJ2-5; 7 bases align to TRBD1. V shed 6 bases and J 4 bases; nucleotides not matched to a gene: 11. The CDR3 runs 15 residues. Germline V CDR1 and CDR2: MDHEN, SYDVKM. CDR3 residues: CASRPLGRGIETQYF. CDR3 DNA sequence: TGTGCCAGCAGACCCCTGGGCAGGGGGATAGAGACCCAGTACTTC. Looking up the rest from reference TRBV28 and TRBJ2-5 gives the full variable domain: DVKVTQSSRYLVKRTGEKVFLECVQDMDHENMFWYRQDPGLGLRLIYFSYDVKMKEKGDIPEGYSVSREKKERFSLILESASTNQTSMYLCASRPLGRGIETQYFGPGTRLLVL.

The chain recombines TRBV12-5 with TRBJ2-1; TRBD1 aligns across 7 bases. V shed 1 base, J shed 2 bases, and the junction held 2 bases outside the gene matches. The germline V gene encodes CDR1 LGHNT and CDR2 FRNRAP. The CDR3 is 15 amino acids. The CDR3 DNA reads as TGTGCTAGTGGTTTGGGCCAGGGGGCCTACAATGAGCAGTTCTTC. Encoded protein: CASGLGQGAYNEQFF.

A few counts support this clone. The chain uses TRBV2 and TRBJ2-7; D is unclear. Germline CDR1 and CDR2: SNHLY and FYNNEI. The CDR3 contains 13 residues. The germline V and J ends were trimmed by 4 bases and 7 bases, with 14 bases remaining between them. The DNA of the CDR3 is TGTGCCAGCAGTGGTCAGGCCGCTCGTGAGCAGTACTTC. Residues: CASSGQAAREQYF.

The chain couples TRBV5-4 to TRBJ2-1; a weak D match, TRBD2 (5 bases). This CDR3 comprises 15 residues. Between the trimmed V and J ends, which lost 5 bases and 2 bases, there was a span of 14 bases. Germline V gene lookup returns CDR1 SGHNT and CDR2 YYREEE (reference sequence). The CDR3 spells CASSREGYTYNEQFF. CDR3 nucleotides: TGTGCCAGCAGTCGGGAAGGGTACACCTACAATGAGCAGTTCTTC.

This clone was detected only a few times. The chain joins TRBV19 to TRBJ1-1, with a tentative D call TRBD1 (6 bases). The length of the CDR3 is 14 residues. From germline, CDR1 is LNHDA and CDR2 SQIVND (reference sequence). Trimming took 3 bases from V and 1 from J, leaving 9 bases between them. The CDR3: CASSIQGGNTEAFF. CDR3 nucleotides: TGTGCCAGTAGTATTCAAGGGGGGAACACTGAAGCTTTCTTT.

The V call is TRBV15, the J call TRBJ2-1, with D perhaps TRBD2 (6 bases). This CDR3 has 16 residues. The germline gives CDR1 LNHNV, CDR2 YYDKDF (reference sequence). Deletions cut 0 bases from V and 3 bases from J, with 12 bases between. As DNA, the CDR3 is TGTGCCACCAGCAGAGATCTAAGCGGGTTCTACAATGAGCAGTTCTTC. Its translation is CATSRDLSGFYNEQFF.

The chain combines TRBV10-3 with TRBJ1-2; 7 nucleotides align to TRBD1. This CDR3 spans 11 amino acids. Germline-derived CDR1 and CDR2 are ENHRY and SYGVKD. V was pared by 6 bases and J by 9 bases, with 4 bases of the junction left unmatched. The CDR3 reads CAIRSRGSYTF. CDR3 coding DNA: TGTGCCATCAGAAGCAGGGGGAGCTACACCTTC.

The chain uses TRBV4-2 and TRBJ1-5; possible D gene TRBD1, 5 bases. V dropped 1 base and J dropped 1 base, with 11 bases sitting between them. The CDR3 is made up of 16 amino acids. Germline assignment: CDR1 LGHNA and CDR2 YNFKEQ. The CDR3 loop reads CASSQGDGGSNQPQHF. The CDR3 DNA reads TGTGCCAGCAGCCAAGGGGACGGAGGGAGCAATCAGCCCCAGCATTTT.

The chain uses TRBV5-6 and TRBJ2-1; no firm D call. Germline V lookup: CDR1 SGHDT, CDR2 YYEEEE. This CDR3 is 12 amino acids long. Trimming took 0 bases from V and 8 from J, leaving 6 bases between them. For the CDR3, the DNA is TGTGCCAGCAGCTTGGGCTGGCATGAGCAGTTCTTC. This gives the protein CASSLGWHEQFF. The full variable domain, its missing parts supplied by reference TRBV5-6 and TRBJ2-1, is DAGVTQSPTHLIKTRGQQVTLRCSPKSGHDTVSWYQQALGQGPQFIFQYYEEEERQRGNFPDRFSGHQFPNYSSELNVNALLLGDSALYLCASSLGWHEQFFGPGTRLTVL.

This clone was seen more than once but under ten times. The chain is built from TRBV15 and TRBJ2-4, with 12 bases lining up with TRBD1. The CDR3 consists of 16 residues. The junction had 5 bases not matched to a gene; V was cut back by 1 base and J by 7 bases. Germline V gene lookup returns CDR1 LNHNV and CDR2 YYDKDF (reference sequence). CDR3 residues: CATSRVRGQGANIQYF. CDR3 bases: TGTGCCACCAGCAGAGTGCGGGGACAGGGGGCGAACATTCAGTACTTC.

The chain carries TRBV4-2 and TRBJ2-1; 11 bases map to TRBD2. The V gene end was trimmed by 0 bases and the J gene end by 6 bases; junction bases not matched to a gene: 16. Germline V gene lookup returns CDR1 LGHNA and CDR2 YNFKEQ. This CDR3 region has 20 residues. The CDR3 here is CASSQDRLYLAGGRVNEQFF. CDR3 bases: TGTGCCAGCAGCCAAGATCGGCTTTACCTAGCGGGAGGTAGGGTCAATGAGCAGTTCTTC.

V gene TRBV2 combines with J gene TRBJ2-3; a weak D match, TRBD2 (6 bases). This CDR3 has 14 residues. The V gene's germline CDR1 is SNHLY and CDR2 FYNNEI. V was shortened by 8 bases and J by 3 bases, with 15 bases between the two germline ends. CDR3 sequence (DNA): TGTGCCAGCGTCCGGCGGGGAATAACAGATACGCAGTATTTT. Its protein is CASVRRGITDTQYF.

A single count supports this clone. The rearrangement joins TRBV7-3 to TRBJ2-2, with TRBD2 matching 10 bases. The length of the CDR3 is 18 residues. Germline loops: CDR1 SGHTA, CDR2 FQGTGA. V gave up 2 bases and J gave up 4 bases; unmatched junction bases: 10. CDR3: CASSLWDLAGAGTGELFF. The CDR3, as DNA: TGTGCCAGCAGCTTATGGGATCTAGCGGGAGCTGGCACCGGGGAGCTGTTTTTT.

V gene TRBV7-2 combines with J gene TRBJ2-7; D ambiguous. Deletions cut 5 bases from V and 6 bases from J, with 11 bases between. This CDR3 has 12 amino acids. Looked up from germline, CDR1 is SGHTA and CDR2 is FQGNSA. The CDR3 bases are TGTGCCAGCAGCCCACGAGTCCGCGAGCAGTACTTC. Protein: CASSPRVREQYF.

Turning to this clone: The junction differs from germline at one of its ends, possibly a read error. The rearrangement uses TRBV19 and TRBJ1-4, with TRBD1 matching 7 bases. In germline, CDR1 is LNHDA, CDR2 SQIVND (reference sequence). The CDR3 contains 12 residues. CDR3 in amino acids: CASSSRDRLMKW. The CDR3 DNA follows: TGTGCCAGTAGTTCCCGGGACAGACTAATGAAATGG.

The CDR3 loop reads CASTWGVGDYNEQFF. CDR3 coding DNA: TGTGCCAGCACCTGGGGTGTGGGAGACTACAATGAGCAGTTCTTC. The chain employs TRBV6-6 and TRBJ2-1; TRBD2 might be the D (5 bases). CDR3 size: 15 residues. The ends were cut back, 7 bases at V and 3 bases at J, with 16 bases in the middle. Germline lookup yields CDR1 MNHNY and CDR2 SVGAGI (reference sequence).

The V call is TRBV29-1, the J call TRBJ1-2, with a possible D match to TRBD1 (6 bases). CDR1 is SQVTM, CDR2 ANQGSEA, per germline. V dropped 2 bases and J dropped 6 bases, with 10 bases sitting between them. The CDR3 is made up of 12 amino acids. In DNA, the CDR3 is TGCAGCGTTGAAACAGGGTGGGATGGCTACACCTTC. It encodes CSVETGWDGYTF.

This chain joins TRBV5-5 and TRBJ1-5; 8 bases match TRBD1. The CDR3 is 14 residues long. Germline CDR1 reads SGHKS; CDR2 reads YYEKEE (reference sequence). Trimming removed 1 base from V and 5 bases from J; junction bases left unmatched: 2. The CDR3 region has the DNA TGTGCCAGCAGCTTGCTGGACAGGGATCAGCCCCAGCATTTT. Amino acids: CASSLLDRDQPQHF.